The 7 T cell receptor beta chains in this list originate from one sample, sequenced in a study of cytomegalovirus exposure and HLA in healthy donors. The PCR was carried out with 60 Vbeta primers and 13 Jbeta primers. Assay used: immunoSEQ multiplex PCR; TCRdb lists only in-frame clones, some missing. In the table there are roughly 110,000 clones, around 79% of which are singletons. Sequencing was performed on PBMCs. These TCRs come from a man in his sixties in good health and CMV-seronegative.

V and J are TRBV2 and TRBJ1-1; 7 positions agree with TRBD1. CDR3 length: 13 amino acids. The junction had 7 bases not matched to a gene; V was cut back by 7 bases and J by 5 bases. Germline assignment: CDR1 SNHLY and CDR2 FYNNEI. The CDR3 nucleotides read TGTGCCAGCAATAGACAGGGTGGGACTGAAGCTTTCTTT. This encodes CASNRQGGTEAFF.

The V gene is TRBV5-1, the J gene TRBJ2-1; TRBD2 matches 9 bases. This CDR3 comprises 14 residues. Germline V gene sequence: CDR1 SGHRS, CDR2 YFSETQ. With V trimmed by 0 bases and J by 9 bases, 4 bases remained unmatched. CDR3 sequence: CASSLGGLASEQFF. The CDR3, as DNA: TGCGCCAGCAGCTTGGGGGGACTAGCTAGTGAGCAGTTCTTC.

This chain uses TRBV5-4 with TRBJ1-2; TRBD1 matches 11 bases. V trimming: 4 bases; J trimming: 4 bases; junction bases outside the gene matches: 6. There are 15 residues in the CDR3. The germline CDR1 and CDR2 sequences are SGHNT and YYREEE (reference sequence). The CDR3 loop is CASSVRGQGVYGYTF. The CDR3, as DNA: TGTGCCAGCAGCGTAAGGGGACAGGGGGTCTATGGCTACACCTTC. The whole variable domain, remainder taken from reference TRBV5-4 and TRBJ1-2, is ETGVTQSPTHLIKTRGQQVTLRCSSQSGHNTVSWYQQALGQGPQFIFQYYREEENGRGNFPPRFSGLQFPNYSSELNVNALELDDSALYLCASSVRGQGVYGYTFGSGTRLTVV.

The rearrangement uses TRBV4-3 and TRBJ1-2; TRBD1 matches 9 bases. This CDR3 spans 14 amino acids. The V and J ends lost 2 bases and 3 bases, in that order; junction bases with no gene match: 1. Per the germline V gene, CDR1 is LGHNA and CDR2 is YSLEER. The CDR3 loop is CASSQRTGDYGYTF. In DNA, the CDR3 is TGCGCCAGCAGCCAACGGACAGGGGACTATGGCTACACCTTC.

The V and J genes are TRBV9 and TRBJ2-7; D possibly corresponds to TRBD2 (5 bases). Germline V gives CDR1 SGDLS, CDR2 YYNGEE. Deletions cut 6 bases from V and 0 bases from J, with 22 bases between. The CDR3 spans 17 residues. As DNA, the CDR3 is TGTGCCAGCACCCGGGCCGGGGATTTGATCCTCTCCTACGAGCAGTACGTC. The encoded protein is CASTRAGDLILSYEQYV.

This clone was seen more than once but under ten times. V and J are TRBV5-1 and TRBJ1-3; D uncertain. Trimming removed 4 bases from V and 0 bases from J, with 8 bases in between. The CDR3 spans 14 residues. The germline V gene encodes CDR1 SGHRS and CDR2 YFSETQ. The CDR3 nucleotides are TGCGCCAGCAGCCCGACAATCTCTGGAAACACCATATATTTT. Translation: CASSPTISGNTIYF. Combining the CDR3 with reference TRBV5-1 and TRBJ1-3 gives the whole variable domain KAGVTQTPRYLIKTRGQQVTLSCSPISGHRSVSWYQQTPGQGLQFLFEYFSETQRNKGNFPGRFSGRQFSNSRSEMNVSTLELGDSALYLCASSPTISGNTIYFGEGSWLTVV.

The gene calls are TRBV5-8 and TRBJ1-4, with D hard to call. Germline CDR1 and CDR2: SGHTS and YDEGEE. V lost 7 bases and J lost 4, with 11 bases in between. The CDR3 loop spans 13 amino acids. CDR3: CASAGQLNEKLFF. The CDR3 DNA is TGTGCCAGCGCGGGCCAGCTTAATGAAAAACTGTTTTTT.